This TCR beta chain was profiled in a study of shared clonotypes between healthy human individuals. Study results and caveats: Shared clonotypes: about 5.3% naive CD4, roughly 3.5% naive CD8, over 2% memory CD4, under 0.5% memory CD8. Generation of non-shared clonotypes was less probable than generation of clonotypes shared by all four donors. Exclusively blood specimens were collected; tissue repertoires likely differ.

The table lists this clone with many counts. Its target is unknown. TCRdb's copy holds only in-frame clones and misses some; the assay was immunoSEQ multiplex PCR. The data contain roughly 1,100,000 clones, around 76% of them singletons. Trimming shortened V by 4 bases and J by 4 bases, and 14 bases separated the two germline ends. Germline loops: CDR1 GTSNPN, CDR2 SVGIG (reference sequence). The CDR3 has 15 residues. Every donor was a Caucasian adult from Nashville, Tennessee. The specimen sequenced was memory CD4+ T cells sorted from blood. Subset in this sample: CD45RA-negative fraction. This rearrangement joins TRBV30 to TRBJ1-6, with a tentative D call TRBD1 (6 bases). The TCR was taken from a man between 18 and 29 years old in good health. Here the CDR3 reads CAWKGQPTYNSPLHF. The DNA for the CDR3 is TGTGCCTGGAAAGGACAGCCGACTTATAATTCACCCCTCCACTTT.